The T cell receptor (beta chain) under discussion was sequenced for a study of sequential checkpoint blockade in melanoma. For the study at large: First-line arms were nivolumab then ipilimumab, or the reverse, randomized 1:1.

The treatment: randomized to nivolumab then ipilimumab (arm A) or the reverse (arm B). Patients had received no earlier DNA-damaging chemotherapy. Live CD3+CD8+ CD19− CD56− cells were sorted from PBMCs. Assay used: immunoSEQ multiplex PCR; TCRdb lists only in-frame clones, some missing. The table shows about 27,000 clones, with approximately 77% occurring only once. This CDR3 comprises 14 residues. Germline CDR1 reads SGHTA; CDR2 reads FQGNSA. The V end lost 6 bases, the J end lost 0 bases, and 11 bases lay between the germline ends. The chain employs TRBV7-2 and TRBJ2-5; weak D call: TRBD2 (6 bases). The sequencing here drew on CD8+ T cells sorted from blood (inferred from file names), taken from a patient given nivolumab and ipilimumab in sequence. This receptor was taken from a human donor with melanoma. The CDR3 protein is CASRFRDYQETQYF. CDR3 in DNA: TGTGCCAGCAGGTTCCGGGACTACCAAGAGACCCAGTACTTC.